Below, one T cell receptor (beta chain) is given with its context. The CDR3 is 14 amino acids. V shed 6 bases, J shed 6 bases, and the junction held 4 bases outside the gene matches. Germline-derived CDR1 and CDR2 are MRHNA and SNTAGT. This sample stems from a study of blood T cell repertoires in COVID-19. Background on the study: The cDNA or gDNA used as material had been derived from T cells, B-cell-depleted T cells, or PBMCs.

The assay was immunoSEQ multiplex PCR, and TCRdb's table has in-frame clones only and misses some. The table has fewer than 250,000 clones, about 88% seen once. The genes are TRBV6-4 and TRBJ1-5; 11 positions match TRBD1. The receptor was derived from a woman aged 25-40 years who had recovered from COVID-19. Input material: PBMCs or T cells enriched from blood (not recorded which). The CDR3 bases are TGTGCCAGCAGCGCCGGGACAGGGGGTCAGCCCCAGCATTTT. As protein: CASSAGTGGQPQHF.